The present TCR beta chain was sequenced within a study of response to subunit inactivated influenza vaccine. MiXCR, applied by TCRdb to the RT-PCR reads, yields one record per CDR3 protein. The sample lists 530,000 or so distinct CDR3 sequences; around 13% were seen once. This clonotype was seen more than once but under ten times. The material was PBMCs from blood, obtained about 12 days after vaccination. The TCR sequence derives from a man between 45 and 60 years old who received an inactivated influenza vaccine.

For the CDR3, the DNA is TGCAGCGTTGGGGGGCCTAAGAGTCAAGAGACCCAGTACTTC. This codes for CSVGGPKSQETQYF. The V gene is TRBV29-1, the J gene TRBJ2-5; D is perhaps TRBD1 (6 bases). The CDR3 runs to 14 residues. The germline V gene has CDR1 SQVTM and CDR2 ANQGSEA. V shed 4 bases and J shed 2 bases, with 14 bases lying between them.